The rows below give T cell receptor beta chains drawn from one sample of a study of beta chain features in type 1 diabetes. The protocol was immunoSEQ multiplex PCR, while the TCRdb copy is restricted to in-frame clones and leaves out a portion. The sample lists a few hundred thousand clones; over 10% were seen once. Input material: naive CD4+ T cells from blood. These receptors were collected from a man younger than 30 in good health. The CDR3 runs from the conserved cysteine through the conserved F or W. Fields, in order: D gene, J gene, clone size, V gene, CDR3 protein, CDR3 DNA. A D gene is named only where the DNA matches it firmly. Size tells how often a clone was seen (once, few, many) or the class of an expanded clone, and some rows leave it out.

TRBD1	TRBJ2-3	.	TRBV6-1	CASSEGTGDRDTQYF	TGTGCCAGCAGTGAAGGGACAGGGGATAGAGATACGCAGTATTTT
TRBD1	TRBJ2-7	many	TRBV29-1	CSTKQGWEQYF	TGCAGCACAAAACAGGGGTGGGAGCAGTACTTC
TRBD1	TRBJ2-6	few	TRBV6-6	CASRTGQASGANVLTF	TGTGCCAGCAGAACCGGACAGGCCTCTGGGGCCAACGTCCTGACTTTC
.	TRBJ2-4	few	TRBV20-1	CSARRGEIQYF	TGCAGTGCTAGGCGCGGTGAGATTCAGTACTTC
TRBD1	TRBJ2-7	.	TRBV2	CASRPLTGTSYEQYF	TGTGCCAGCAGACCCCTGACAGGGACCTCCTACGAGCAGTACTTC
TRBD1	TRBJ2-5	few	TRBV28	CASRGQGRETQYF	TGTGCCAGCCGGGGACAGGGGCGAGAGACCCAGTACTTC
TRBD2	TRBJ2-1	few	TRBV5-6	CASSLDTGRVNGEFF	TGTGCCAGCAGCTTGGATACGGGGAGGGTCAACGGGGAGTTCTTC
.	TRBJ1-2	few	TRBV6-5	CASAGYPEGGYTF	TGTGCCAGCGCAGGATACCCGGAAGGTGGCTACACCTTC
TRBD2	TRBJ2-7	.	TRBV19	CASSRSGIWNYEQYF	TGTGCCAGTTCCCGAAGCGGGATCTGGAACTACGAGCAGTACTTC
TRBD1	TRBJ2-5	.	TRBV10-3	CAISVGQGGETQYF	TGTGCCATCAGTGTCGGACAGGGGGGCGAGACCCAGTACTTC
.	TRBJ1-4	.	TRBV5-4	CASSPGGALTNEKLFF	TGTGCCAGCAGCCCGGGTGGTGCTCTTACTAATGAAAAACTGTTTTTT
.	TRBJ1-2	.	TRBV30	CAWSRYDGYTF	TGTGCCTGGAGCAGGTACGATGGCTACACCTTC
TRBD1	TRBJ2-4	few	TRBV2	CASILDRGVDIQYF	TGTGCCAGCATTCTTGACAGGGGGGTCGACATTCAGTACTTC
.	TRBJ2-5	.	TRBV11-1	CASSDRVGILETQYF	TGTGCCAGCAGCGATCGAGTCGGGATCCTAGAGACCCAGTACTTC
.	TRBJ1-2	few	TRBV7-2	CASSLVGGTGGYTF	TGTGCCAGCAGCTTAGTTGGAGGGACGGGTGGCTACACCTTC
.	TRBJ2-1	.	TRBV30	CAWRYKYNEQFF	TGTGCCTGGAGGTACAAATACAATGAGCAGTTCTTC
.	TRBJ1-5	.	TRBV19	CASSIGGNQPQHF	TGTGCCAGTAGTATAGGCGGTAATCAGCCCCAGCATTTT
.	TRBJ2-7	.	TRBV21-1	CASSKGGDLAYEQYF	TGTGCCAGCAGCAAAGGCGGCGACCTAGCCTACGAGCAGTACTTC
.	TRBJ2-5	.	TRBV6-5	CAISGGETQYF	TGTGCCATCAGTGGGGGCGAGACCCAGTACTTC
TRBD2	TRBJ2-5	few	TRBV4-2	CASSQGSGRQETQYF	TGTGCCAGCAGCCAAGGAAGCGGGAGACAAGAGACCCAGTACTTC
.	TRBJ2-3	few	TRBV7-9	CASSLGLGPSTDTQYF	TGTGCCAGCAGCTTAGGCCTAGGCCCTAGCACAGATACGCAGTATTTT
.	TRBJ1-1	few	TRBV6-6	CASIGQNLNTEAFF	TGTGCCAGTATCGGACAGAACCTGAACACTGAAGCTTTCTTT
.	TRBJ1-4	few	TRBV29-1	CSVRVGGTSNEKLFF	TGCAGCGTTCGTGTAGGGGGTACGTCTAATGAAAAACTGTTTTTT
TRBD2	TRBJ2-1	.	TRBV18	CASSPAFSGRATQFF	TGTGCCAGCTCACCCGCGTTTAGCGGGAGGGCCACGCAGTTCTTC
TRBD1	TRBJ1-5	few	TRBV29-1	CSAGQADNQPQHF	TGCAGCGCCGGACAGGCCGACAATCAGCCCCAGCATTTT
.	TRBJ1-5	few	TRBV28	CAIAISGGYQPQHF	TGTGCCATAGCGATTAGTGGGGGGTATCAGCCCCAGCATTTT
.	TRBJ2-2	few	TRBV14	CASSPQGTGELFF	TGTGCCAGCAGCCCACAGGGTACCGGGGAGCTGTTTTTT
.	TRBJ1-5	.	TRBV2	CASSGRGNQPQHF	TGTGCCAGCAGTGGCCGGGGCAATCAGCCCCAGCATTTT
.	TRBJ2-3	many	TRBV4-3	CASSQDSGSTDTQYF	TGCGCCAGCAGCCAAGATTCAGGGAGCACAGATACGCAGTATTTT
TRBD2	TRBJ2-2	.	TRBV5-1	CASSFSPPQPGGTGELFF	TGCGCCAGCAGCTTTAGTCCCCCACAGCCCGGGGGGACCGGGGAGCTGTTTTTT
TRBD2	TRBJ2-3	few	TRBV7-2	CASSLMTSGGESTDTQYF	TGTGCCAGCAGCTTAATGACTAGCGGGGGGGAAAGCACAGATACGCAGTATTTT
TRBD2	TRBJ2-5	few	TRBV25-1	CASRPGLAYQETQYF	TGTGCCAGCAGACCGGGACTAGCGTACCAAGAGACCCAGTACTTC
.	TRBJ1-2	.	TRBV18	CASSPGQSGDGYTF	TGTGCCAGCTCACCAGGACAGAGCGGAGATGGCTACACCTTC
.	TRBJ2-6	few	TRBV2	CASRGGGANVLTF	TGTGCCAGCAGGGGAGGAGGGGCCAACGTCCTGACTTTC
.	TRBJ2-2	.	TRBV18	CASSLGRSAGELFF	TGTGCCAGCTCCCTCGGGCGTTCGGCCGGGGAGCTGTTCTTT
TRBD2	TRBJ2-3	few	TRBV18	CASFRLASTDTQYF	TGTGCCAGCTTCCGACTAGCCAGCACAGATACGCAGTATTTT
.	TRBJ2-3	.	TRBV28	CASGRVGTDTQYF	TGTGCCAGCGGCCGGGTGGGCACAGATACGCAGTATTTT
TRBD1	TRBJ2-5	few	TRBV13	CASSSPDRGQETQYF	TGTGCCAGCAGCTCGCCGGACAGGGGGCAGGAGACCCAGTACTTC
.	TRBJ2-5	.	TRBV5-6	CASSLVLARGKTQYF	TGTGCCAGCAGCTTGGTCCTGGCCAGGGGAAAGACCCAGTACTTC
.	TRBJ1-1	.	TRBV28	CASSLPSVTTEAFF	TGTGCCAGCAGTCTTCCTTCCGTGACTACTGAAGCTTTCTTT
TRBD2	TRBJ2-1	few	TRBV28	CASSTLAGGPYNEQFF	TGTGCCAGCAGTACTCTAGCGGGAGGCCCCTACAATGAGCAGTTCTTC
TRBD1	TRBJ1-5	.	TRBV4-3	CASSQGQGRNQPQHF	TGCGCCAGCAGCCAAGGACAGGGGAGGAATCAGCCCCAGCATTTT
.	TRBJ1-5	few	TRBV2	CASSRGGQPNNQPQHF	TGTGCCAGCAGCCGAGGCGGACAGCCCAATAATCAGCCCCAGCATTTT
.	TRBJ2-7	.	TRBV18	CASSPVGDISYEQYF	TGTGCCAGCTCACCAGTGGGCGATATCTCCTACGAGCAGTACTTC
.	TRBJ2-1	.	TRBV2	CASRRASAGYEQFF	TGTGCCAGCAGACGAGCATCTGCGGGCTATGAGCAGTTCTTC
TRBD1	TRBJ2-3	.	TRBV10-3	CAISGDRAINRVTDTQYF	TGTGCCATCAGTGGGGACAGGGCGATAAATAGAGTGACAGATACGCAGTATTTT